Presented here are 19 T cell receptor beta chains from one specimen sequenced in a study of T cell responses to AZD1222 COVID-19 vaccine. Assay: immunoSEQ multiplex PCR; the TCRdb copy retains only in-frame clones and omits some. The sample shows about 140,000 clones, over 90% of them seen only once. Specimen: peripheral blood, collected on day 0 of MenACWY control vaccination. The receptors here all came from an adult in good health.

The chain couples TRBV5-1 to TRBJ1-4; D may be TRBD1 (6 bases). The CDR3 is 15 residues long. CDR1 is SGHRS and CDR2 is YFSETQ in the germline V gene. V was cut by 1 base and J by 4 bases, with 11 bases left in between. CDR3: CASSLLGANNEKLFF. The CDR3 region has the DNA TGCGCCAGCAGCTTGTTGGGGGCGAATAATGAAAAACTGTTTTTT.

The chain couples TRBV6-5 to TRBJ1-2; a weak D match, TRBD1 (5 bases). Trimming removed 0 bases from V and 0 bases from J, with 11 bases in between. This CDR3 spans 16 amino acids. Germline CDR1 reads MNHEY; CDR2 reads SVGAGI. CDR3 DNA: TGTGCCAGCAGTTACTCGGCAGGGATGGCTAACTATGGCTACACCTTC. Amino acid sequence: CASSYSAGMANYGYTF.

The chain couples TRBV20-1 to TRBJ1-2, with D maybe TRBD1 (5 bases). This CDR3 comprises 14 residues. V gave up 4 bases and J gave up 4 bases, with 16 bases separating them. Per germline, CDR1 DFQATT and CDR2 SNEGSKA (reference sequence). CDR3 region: CSAIDSSGGYGYTF. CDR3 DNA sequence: TGCAGTGCTATTGACAGTTCCGGGGGCTATGGCTACACCTTC.

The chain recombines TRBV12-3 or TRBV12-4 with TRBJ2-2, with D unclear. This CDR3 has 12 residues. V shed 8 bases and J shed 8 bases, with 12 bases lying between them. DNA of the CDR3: TGTGCCAGCCTTGATACCAGAGGGGAGCTGTTTTTT. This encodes CASLDTRGELFF.

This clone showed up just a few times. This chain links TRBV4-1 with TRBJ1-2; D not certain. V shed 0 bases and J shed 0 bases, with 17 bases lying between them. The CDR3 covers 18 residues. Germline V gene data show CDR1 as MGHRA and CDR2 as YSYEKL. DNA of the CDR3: TGCGCCAGCAGCCAAGATAGGGCCGACGCGGGTCCTAACTATGGCTACACCTTC. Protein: CASSQDRADAGPNYGYTF.

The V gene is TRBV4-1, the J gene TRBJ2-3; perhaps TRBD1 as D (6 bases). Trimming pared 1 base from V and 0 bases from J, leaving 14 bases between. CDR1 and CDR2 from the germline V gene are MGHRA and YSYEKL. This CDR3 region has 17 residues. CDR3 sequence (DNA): TGCGCCAGCAGCCAAGCCACCGGACAGACTAGCACAGATACGCAGTATTTT. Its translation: CASSQATGQTSTDTQYF.

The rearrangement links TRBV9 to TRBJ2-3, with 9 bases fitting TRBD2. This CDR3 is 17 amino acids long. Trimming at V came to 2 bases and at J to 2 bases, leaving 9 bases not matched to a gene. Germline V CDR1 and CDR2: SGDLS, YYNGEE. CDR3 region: CASSVHVQRGATDTQYF. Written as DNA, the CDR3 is TGTGCCAGCAGCGTCCATGTCCAGCGGGGGGCCACAGATACGCAGTATTTT.

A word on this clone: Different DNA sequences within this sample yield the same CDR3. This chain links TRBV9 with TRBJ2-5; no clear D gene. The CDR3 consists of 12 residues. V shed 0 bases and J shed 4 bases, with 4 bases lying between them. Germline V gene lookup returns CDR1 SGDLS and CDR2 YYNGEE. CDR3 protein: CASSVAGETQYF. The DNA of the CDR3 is TGTGCCAGCAGCGTAGCGGGAGAGACCCAGTACTTC.

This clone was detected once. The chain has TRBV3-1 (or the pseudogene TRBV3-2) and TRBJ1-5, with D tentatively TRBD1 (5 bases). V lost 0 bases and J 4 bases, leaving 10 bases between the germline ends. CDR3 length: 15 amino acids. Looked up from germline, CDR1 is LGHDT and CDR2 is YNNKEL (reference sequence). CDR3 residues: CASSQDGGTNQPQHF. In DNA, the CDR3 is TGTGCCAGCAGCCAAGACGGAGGGACTAATCAGCCCCAGCATTTT.

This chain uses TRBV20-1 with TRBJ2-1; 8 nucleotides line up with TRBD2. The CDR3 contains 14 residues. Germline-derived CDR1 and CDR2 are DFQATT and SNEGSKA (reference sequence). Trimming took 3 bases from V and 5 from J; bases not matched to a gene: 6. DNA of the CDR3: TGCAGTGCTAGTATAGCGGGATTAGACAATGAGCAGTTCTTC. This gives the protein CSASIAGLDNEQFF.

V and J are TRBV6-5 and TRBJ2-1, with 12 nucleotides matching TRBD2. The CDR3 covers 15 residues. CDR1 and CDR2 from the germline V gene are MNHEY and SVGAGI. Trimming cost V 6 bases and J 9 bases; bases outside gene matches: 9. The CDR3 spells CASRTPTSGRSEQFF. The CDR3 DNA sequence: TGTGCCAGCAGAACCCCGACTAGCGGGAGATCTGAGCAGTTCTTC.

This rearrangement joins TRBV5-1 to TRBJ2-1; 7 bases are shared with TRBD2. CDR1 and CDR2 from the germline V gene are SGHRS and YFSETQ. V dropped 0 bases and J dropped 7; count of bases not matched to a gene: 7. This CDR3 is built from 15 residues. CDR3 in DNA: TGCGCCAGCAGCTTGGCGGCTAGCGGAATAAATGAGCAGTTCTTC. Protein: CASSLAASGINEQFF.

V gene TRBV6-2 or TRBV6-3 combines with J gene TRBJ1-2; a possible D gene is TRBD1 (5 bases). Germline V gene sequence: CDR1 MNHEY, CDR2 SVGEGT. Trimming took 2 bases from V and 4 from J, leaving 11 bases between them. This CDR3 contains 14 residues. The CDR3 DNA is TGTGCCAGCAGTTACGGTGAAGGGGTCTATGGCTACACCTTC. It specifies CASSYGEGVYGYTF.

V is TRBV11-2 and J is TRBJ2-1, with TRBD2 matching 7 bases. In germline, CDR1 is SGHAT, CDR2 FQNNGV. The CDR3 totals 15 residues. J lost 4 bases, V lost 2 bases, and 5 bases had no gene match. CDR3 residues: CASSLSGRAYNEQFF. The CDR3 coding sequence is TGTGCCAGCAGCTTATCGGGGAGGGCGTACAATGAGCAGTTCTTC. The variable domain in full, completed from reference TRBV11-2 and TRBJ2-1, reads EAGVAQSPRYKIIEKRQSVAFWCNPISGHATLYWYQQILGQGPKLLIQFQNNGVVDDSQLPKDRFSAERLKGVDSTLKIQPAKLEDSAVYLCASSLSGRAYNEQFFGPGTRLTVL.

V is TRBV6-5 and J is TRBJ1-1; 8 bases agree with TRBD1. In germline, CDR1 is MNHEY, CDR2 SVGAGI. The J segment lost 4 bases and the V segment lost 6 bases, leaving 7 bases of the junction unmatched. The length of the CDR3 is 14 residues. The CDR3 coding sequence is TGTGCCAGCAGCCCAGGGGGCCCGGGCACTGAAGCTTTCTTT. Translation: CASSPGGPGTEAFF.

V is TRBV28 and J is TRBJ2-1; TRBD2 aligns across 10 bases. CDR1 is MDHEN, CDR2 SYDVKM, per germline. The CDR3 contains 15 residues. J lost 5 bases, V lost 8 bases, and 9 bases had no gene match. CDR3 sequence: CASVEGTSANNEQFF. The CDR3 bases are TGTGCCAGCGTCGAGGGGACTAGCGCCAACAATGAGCAGTTCTTC.

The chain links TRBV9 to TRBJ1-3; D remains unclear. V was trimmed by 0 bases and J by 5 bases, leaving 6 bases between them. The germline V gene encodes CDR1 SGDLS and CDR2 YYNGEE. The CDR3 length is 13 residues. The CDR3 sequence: CASSVGGRNTIYF. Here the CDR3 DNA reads TGTGCCAGCAGCGTAGGGGGAAGAAACACCATATATTTT.

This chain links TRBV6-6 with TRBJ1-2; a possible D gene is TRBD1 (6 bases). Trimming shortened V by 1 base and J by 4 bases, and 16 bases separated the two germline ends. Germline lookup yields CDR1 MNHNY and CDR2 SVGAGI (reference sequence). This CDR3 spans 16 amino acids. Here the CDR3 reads CASSYLGGGAFYGYTF. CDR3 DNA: TGTGCCAGCAGTTACTTAGGAGGGGGAGCCTTCTATGGCTACACCTTC.

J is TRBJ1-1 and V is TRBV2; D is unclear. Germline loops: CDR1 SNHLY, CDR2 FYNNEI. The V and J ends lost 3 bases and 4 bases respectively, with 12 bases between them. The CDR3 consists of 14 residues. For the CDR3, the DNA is TGTGCCAGCAGTGAGGACTCACATTTCACTGAAGCTTTCTTT. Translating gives CASSEDSHFTEAFF.